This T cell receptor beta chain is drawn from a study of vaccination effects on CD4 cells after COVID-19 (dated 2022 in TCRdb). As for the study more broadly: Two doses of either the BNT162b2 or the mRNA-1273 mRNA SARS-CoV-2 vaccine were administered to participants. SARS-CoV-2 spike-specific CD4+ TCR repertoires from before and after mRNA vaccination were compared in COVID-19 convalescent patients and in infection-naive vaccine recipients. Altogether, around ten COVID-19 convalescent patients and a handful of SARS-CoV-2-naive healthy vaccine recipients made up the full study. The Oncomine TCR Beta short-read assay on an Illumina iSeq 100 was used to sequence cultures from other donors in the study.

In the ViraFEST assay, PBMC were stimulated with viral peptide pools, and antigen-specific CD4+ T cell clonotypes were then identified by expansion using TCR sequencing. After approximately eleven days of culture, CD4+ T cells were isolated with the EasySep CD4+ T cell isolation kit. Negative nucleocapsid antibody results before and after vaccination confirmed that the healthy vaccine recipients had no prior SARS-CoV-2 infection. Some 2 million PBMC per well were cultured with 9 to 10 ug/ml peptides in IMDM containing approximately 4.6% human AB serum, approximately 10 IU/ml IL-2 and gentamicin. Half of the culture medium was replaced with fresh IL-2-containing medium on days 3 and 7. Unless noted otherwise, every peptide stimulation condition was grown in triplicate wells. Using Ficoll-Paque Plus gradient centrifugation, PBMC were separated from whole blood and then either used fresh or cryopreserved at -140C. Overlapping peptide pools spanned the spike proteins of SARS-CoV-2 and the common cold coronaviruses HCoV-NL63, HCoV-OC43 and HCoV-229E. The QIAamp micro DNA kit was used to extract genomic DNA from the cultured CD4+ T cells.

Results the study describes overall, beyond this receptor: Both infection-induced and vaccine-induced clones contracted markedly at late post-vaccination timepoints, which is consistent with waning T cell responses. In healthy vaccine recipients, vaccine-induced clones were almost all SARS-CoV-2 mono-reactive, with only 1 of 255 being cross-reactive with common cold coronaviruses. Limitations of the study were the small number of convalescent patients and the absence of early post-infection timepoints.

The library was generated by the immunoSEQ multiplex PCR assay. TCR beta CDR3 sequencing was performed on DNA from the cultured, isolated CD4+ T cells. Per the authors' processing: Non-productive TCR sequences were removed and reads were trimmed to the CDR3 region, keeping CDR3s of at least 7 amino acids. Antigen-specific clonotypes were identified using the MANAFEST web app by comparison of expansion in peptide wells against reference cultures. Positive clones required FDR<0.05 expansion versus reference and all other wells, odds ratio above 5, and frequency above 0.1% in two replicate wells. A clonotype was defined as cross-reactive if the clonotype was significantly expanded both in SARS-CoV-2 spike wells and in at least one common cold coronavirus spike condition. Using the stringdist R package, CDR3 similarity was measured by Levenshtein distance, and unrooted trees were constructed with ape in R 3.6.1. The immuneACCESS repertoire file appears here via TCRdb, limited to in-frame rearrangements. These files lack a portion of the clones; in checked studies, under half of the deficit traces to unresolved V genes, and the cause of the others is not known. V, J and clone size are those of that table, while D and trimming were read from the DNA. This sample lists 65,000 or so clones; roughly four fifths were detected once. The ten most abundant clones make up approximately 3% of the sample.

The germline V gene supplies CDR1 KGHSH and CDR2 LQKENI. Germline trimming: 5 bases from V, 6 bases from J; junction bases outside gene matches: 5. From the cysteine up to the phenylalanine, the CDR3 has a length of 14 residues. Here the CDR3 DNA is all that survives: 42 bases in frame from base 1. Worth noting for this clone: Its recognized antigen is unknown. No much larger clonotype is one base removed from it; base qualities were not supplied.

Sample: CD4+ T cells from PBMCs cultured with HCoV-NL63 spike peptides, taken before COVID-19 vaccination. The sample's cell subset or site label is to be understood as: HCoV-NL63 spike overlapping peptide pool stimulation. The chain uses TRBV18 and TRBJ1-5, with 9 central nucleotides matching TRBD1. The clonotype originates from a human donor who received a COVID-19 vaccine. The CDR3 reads CASSETGGGQPQHF. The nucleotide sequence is TGTGCCAGCTCAGAGACAGGGGGAGGTCAGCCCCAGCATTTT.